Listed here are 30 T cell receptor beta chains from one sample, sequenced in a study of T cell repertoires in cytomegalovirus infection. TCRdb used MiXCR to reprocess the reads, holding one entry per CDR3 protein. The profile covers 150,000 to 200,000 distinct CDR3 sequences, with roughly 20% appearing a single time and around a quarter taken by the ten largest. These receptors' antigens are unknown. The sequencing used CD8+ T cells from cultured PBMCs, collected from culture after CMV antigen stimulation. The receptor set was obtained from a human donor in good health (CMV status not recorded). Some clones in this sample may be carry-over from other donors' samples.

The rearrangement joins TRBV19 to TRBJ1-5; no definite D call. CDR1 and CDR2 (germline): LNHDA, SQIVND (reference sequence). Trimming cost V 7 bases and J 4 bases, with 14 bases left between them. The CDR3 consists of 14 residues. The CDR3 nucleotides are TGTGCCAGTACCGAAGCACGTTGGAATCAGCCCCAGCATTTT. It specifies CASTEARWNQPQHF.

This clonotype was picked up a small number of times. The V gene is TRBV29-1, the J gene TRBJ2-7; D gene uncertain. CDR1 is SQVTM, CDR2 ANQGSEA, per germline. The length of the CDR3 is 14 residues. The V gene lost 6 bases and the J gene lost 3 bases, with 18 bases spanning the gap. This chain's CDR3 is CSVTPTGLNYEQYF. The CDR3 DNA sequence: TGCAGCGTAACACCCACTGGGCTGAACTACGAGCAGTACTTC.

In its sample, this clonotype was seen a few times. The chain couples TRBV12-3 or TRBV12-4 to TRBJ2-1; tentatively, D is TRBD1 (7 bases). This CDR3 has 12 amino acids. CDR3 sequence: CVSGGSYNEQFF. The CDR3 coding sequence is TGTGTCTCAGGGGGGAGCTACAATGAGCAGTTCTTC.

The chain employs TRBV7-9 and TRBJ2-7; 10 positions match TRBD1. CDR1 and CDR2 from the germline V gene are SEHNR and FQNEAQ (reference sequence). The CDR3 runs to 17 residues. The V segment lost 2 bases and the J segment 7 bases; nucleotides outside the gene matches: 14. CDR3 DNA sequence: TGTGCCAGCAGCTTACGGGGACAGGGGTCCCCGAGAGGTGAGCAGTACTTC. Translated: CASSLRGQGSPRGEQYF.

With respect to this clonotype: Likely a read error: the CDR3 ends without its conserved phenylalanine or tryptophan. V and J are TRBV4-1 and TRBJ1-5; D unresolved. This CDR3 comprises 17 residues. Germline CDR1 and CDR2: MGHRA and YSYEKL. The V end lost 4 bases, the J end lost 3 bases, and 19 bases lay between the germline ends. CDR3 sequence reads: CASSLFSPRYANQPQHL. CDR3 sequence (DNA): TGCGCCAGCAGCCTATTTTCCCCCAGGTACGCCAATCAGCCCCAGCATCTT.

This clonotype was detected only a few times. The chain uses TRBV2 and TRBJ2-7; 11 nucleotides line up with TRBD1. There are 14 residues in the CDR3. Germline V gives CDR1 SNHLY, CDR2 FYNNEI. The ends lost 9 bases at V and 1 base at J; junction bases unmatched: 5. The DNA of the CDR3 is TGTGCCAGTACCGGGACAGGGGGGTCCTACGAGCAGTACTTC. It is translated as CASTGTGGSYEQYF. Based on the CDR3 plus reference TRBV2 and TRBJ2-7, the full variable domain is EPEVTQTPSHQVTQMGQEVILRCVPISNHLYFYWYRQILGQKVEFLVSFYNNEISEKSEIFDDQFSVERPDGSNFTLKIRSTKLEDSAMYFCASTGTGGSYEQYFGPGTRLTVT.

This clonotype has only a few counts. J is TRBJ1-1 and V is TRBV12-5, with unresolved D. The CDR3 has 13 residues. Germline lookup yields CDR1 LGHNT and CDR2 FRNRAP. V lost 1 base and J lost 6, with 9 bases in between. The CDR3 DNA reads as TGTGCTAGTGGTTTGGACGGAACGTCTGAAGCTTTCTTT. Translated: CASGLDGTSEAFF.

The V call is TRBV7-9, the J call TRBJ1-5; D gene unclear. CDR1 SEHNR and CDR2 FQNEAQ come from the germline V gene (reference sequence). CDR3 length: 12 amino acids. The V gene lost 1 base and the J gene lost 6 bases, with 4 bases spanning the gap. The CDR3 DNA is TGTGCCAGCAGCTTAGATAGTCAGCCCCAGCATTTT. This codes for CASSLDSQPQHF.

This clonotype has only a few counts. The chain joins TRBV12-3 or TRBV12-4 to TRBJ2-2; maybe TRBD1 (5 bases). V lost 4 bases to trimming and J lost 7 bases, with 16 bases between them. This CDR3 region has 15 residues. DNA for the CDR3: TGTGCCAGCAGTTCCGTACCGGGCAGGGACGGGGAGCTGTTTTTT. It encodes CASSSVPGRDGELFF.

Comments on this clonotype: The junction differs from germline at one of its ends, possibly a read error. The rearrangement joins TRBV18 to TRBJ2-3, with 12 bases lining up with TRBD2. The CDR3 extends over 15 amino acids. Germline values: CDR1 KGHSH, CDR2 LQKENI. As DNA, the CDR3 is TGTGCCAGCTCCCCACTCGGACTAGCGGGGGATACGCAGTATTTT. It specifies CASSPLGLAGDTQYF.

The V call is TRBV7-8, the J call TRBJ1-5; D gene uncertain. Germline V gene lookup returns CDR1 SGHVS and CDR2 FQNEAQ. The V gene lost 5 bases and the J gene lost 5 bases, with 16 bases spanning the gap. The CDR3 loop spans 15 amino acids. The CDR3 loop is CASSPRLGPDQPQHF. Here the CDR3 DNA reads TGTGCCAGCAGCCCCCGCCTCGGACCGGATCAGCCCCAGCATTTT.

The J gene is TRBJ1-1, the V gene TRBV4-2, with 9 nucleotides matching TRBD1. The germline V gene has CDR1 LGHNA and CDR2 YNFKEQ. The CDR3 loop spans 15 amino acids. V shed 0 bases and J 5 bases; nucleotides not matched to a gene: 4. In DNA, the CDR3 is TGTGCCAGCAGCCAAGAGGCCGGGACAGGGACTGAAGCTTTCTTT. This sequence encodes CASSQEAGTGTEAFF.

V usage is TRBV6-2 or TRBV6-3 and J usage is TRBJ2-1; 8 bases are a match to TRBD1. V lost 4 bases, J lost 3 bases, and 14 bases stayed unmatched. The CDR3 extends over 18 amino acids. CDR1 and CDR2 (germline): MNHEY, SVGEGT. CDR3: CASSSRSLSRGLYNEQFF. For the CDR3, the DNA is TGTGCCAGCAGTTCCCGCTCTTTAAGCAGGGGGCTCTACAATGAGCAGTTCTTC.

This clonotype was observed a few times. The CDR3 sequence is CASTPYGTAYNEQFF. CDR3 DNA: TGTGCCAGCACCCCTTACGGGACGGCCTACAATGAGCAGTTCTTC. The chain is built from TRBV27 and TRBJ2-1; D is possibly TRBD1 or TRBD2 (5 bases each). Per germline, CDR1 MNHEY and CDR2 SMNVEV (reference sequence). The CDR3 length is 15 residues. With 7 bases removed from V and 2 bases from J, the gap between germline ends came to 15 bases.

This clonotype was recorded a few times. This sequence joins TRBV7-2 and TRBJ2-7, with D perhaps given as TRBD1 or TRBD2 (5 bases each). Per the germline V gene, CDR1 is SGHTA and CDR2 is FQGNSA. The V gene lost 4 bases and the J gene lost 4 bases, with 14 bases spanning the gap. The CDR3 spans 14 residues. CDR3 coding DNA: TGTGCCAGCAGCTCACTGGGACGCTCTTACGAGCAGTACTTC. It yields the protein CASSSLGRSYEQYF.

This clonotype was seen a single time. The V gene is TRBV11-3, the J gene TRBJ2-2, with D uncertain. Germline V CDR1 and CDR2: SGHNT, YENEEA. The CDR3 runs 13 residues. V dropped 5 bases and J dropped 7 bases, with 11 bases sitting between them. CDR3 nucleotide sequence: TGTGCCAGCAGCCACGATAGGGTCGGGGAGCTGTTTTTT. Protein: CASSHDRVGELFF.

CDR3 loop: CASSLSGGVSSYEQYF. The CDR3 DNA follows: TGTGCCAGCAGCTTATCGGGCGGGGTGAGCTCCTACGAGCAGTACTTC. The chain joins TRBV7-6 to TRBJ2-7; D possibly corresponds to TRBD2 (6 bases). V lost 2 bases to trimming and J lost 0 bases, with 14 bases between them. Germline V gives CDR1 SGHVS, CDR2 FNYEAQ. This CDR3 is built from 16 residues. Supplemented by reference TRBV7-6 and TRBJ2-7, the full variable domain reads GAGVSQSPRYKVTKRGQDVALRCDPISGHVSLYWYRQALGQGPEFLTYFNYEAQQDKSGLPNDRFSAERPEGSISTLTIQRTEQRDSAMYRCASSLSGGVSSYEQYFGPGTRLTVT.

This clonotype was seen ten or more times. This rearrangement joins TRBV7-2 to TRBJ2-7, with D perhaps matching TRBD1 or TRBD2 (5 bases each). V lost 4 bases and J 0 bases, leaving 10 bases between the germline ends. The CDR3 has 14 residues. Germline V lookup: CDR1 SGHTA, CDR2 FQGNSA. The CDR3 DNA follows: TGTGCCAGCAGCTCGGGACGTGGCTCCTACGAGCAGTACGTC. Translated, it gives CASSSGRGSYEQYV.

This clonotype has only a few counts. The chain carries TRBV4-3 and TRBJ1-4; 7 bases agree with TRBD1. The CDR3 extends over 15 amino acids. V shed 2 bases, J shed 8 bases, and the junction held 8 bases outside the gene matches. Germline V gives CDR1 LGHNA, CDR2 YSLEER. The CDR3 DNA follows: TGCGCCAGCAGCCAATCTAGACAGGGTTACGAAAAACTGTTTTTT. It translates to CASSQSRQGYEKLFF.

V usage is TRBV10-3 and J usage is TRBJ2-2; D is undetermined. Trimming left V 6 bases short and J 5 bases short, with 10 bases between. The CDR3 runs 13 residues. CDR1 is ENHRY and CDR2 is SYGVKD in the germline V gene. The CDR3 is CAIRAPRTGELFF. CDR3 DNA: TGTGCCATCAGAGCTCCACGTACCGGGGAGCTGTTTTTT.

The chain links TRBV7-9 to TRBJ2-7; the D is unclear. Germline CDR1 reads SEHNR; CDR2 reads FQNEAQ (reference sequence). This CDR3 is built from 12 residues. V was trimmed by 1 base and J by 9 bases, leaving 10 bases between them. The chain's CDR3 is CASSLDPLLQYF. In DNA, the CDR3 is TGTGCCAGCAGCTTAGATCCGCTATTGCAGTACTTC.

This clonotype has at least ten counts. This chain joins TRBV6-1 and TRBJ1-1; D not certain. Between the trimmed V and J ends, which lost 5 bases and 4 bases, there was a span of 8 bases. The CDR3 covers 12 residues. The germline gives CDR1 MNHNS, CDR2 SASEGT. The CDR3 is CASSPGRTEAFF. CDR3 DNA sequence: TGTGCCAGCAGTCCGGGCCGCACTGAAGCTTTCTTT.

The rearrangement joins TRBV4-1 to TRBJ1-6, with TRBD1 matching over 7 bases. From germline, CDR1 is MGHRA and CDR2 YSYEKL. Trimming removed 0 bases from V and 7 bases from J; junction bases left unmatched: 3. The length of the CDR3 is 15 residues. CDR3 in DNA: TGCGCCAGCAGCCAAGAGGGACAGTCAAATTCACCCCTCCACTTT. Encoded protein: CASSQEGQSNSPLHF.

The rearrangement uses TRBV9 and TRBJ1-1; 7 bases fit TRBD1. V dropped 0 bases and J dropped 3; count of bases not matched to a gene: 5. The CDR3 is 15 residues long. The germline gives CDR1 SGDLS, CDR2 YYNGEE. CDR3 in amino acids: CASSVGGRGDTEAFF. The CDR3 coding sequence is TGTGCCAGCAGCGTAGGGGGCAGGGGGGACACTGAAGCTTTCTTT.

The chain couples TRBV10-3 to TRBJ1-2; tentative D call: TRBD1 (5 bases). This CDR3 is 13 amino acids long. The germline V and J ends were trimmed by 7 bases and 3 bases, with 12 bases remaining between them. The germline V gene encodes CDR1 ENHRY and CDR2 SYGVKD. CDR3: CAITGQAYYGYTF. Here the CDR3 DNA reads TGTGCCATCACGGGGCAGGCCTACTATGGCTACACCTTC.

The J gene is TRBJ2-6, the V gene TRBV6-2 or TRBV6-3; D uncertain. Trimming left V 0 bases short and J 4 bases short, with 10 bases between. CDR3 size: 16 residues. Germline CDR1 reads MNHEY; CDR2 reads SVGEGT. The CDR3: CASSYSSESGANVLTF. As DNA, the CDR3 is TGTGCCAGCAGTTACTCGTCGGAATCAGGGGCCAACGTCCTGACTTTC.

This clonotype was detected only a few times. The junction and the germline gene differ at one end; a read error may be behind it. The chain combines TRBV7-9 with TRBJ2-1, with 10 nucleotides matching TRBD2. The CDR3 totals 14 residues. Germline V gives CDR1 SEHNR, CDR2 FQNEAQ (reference sequence). In DNA form, the CDR3 reads TGTGCCAGCAGTTTAGCGGGGGGCTTCAATGAGCAGTTCTTC. Protein product: CASSLAGGFNEQFF.

This clonotype came up a few times. J is TRBJ2-2 and V is TRBV12-3 or TRBV12-4; no clear D. This CDR3 spans 14 amino acids. Trimming cost V 5 bases and J 4 bases, with 11 bases left between them. The CDR3 coding sequence is TGTGCCAGCAGTCCCCTAGTAACCACCGGGGAGCTGTTTTTT. Protein product: CASSPLVTTGELFF.

The chain carries TRBV6-6 and TRBJ1-6, with D maybe TRBD1 (6 bases). The germline V and J ends were trimmed by 7 bases and 10 bases, with 20 bases remaining between them. Germline V lookup: CDR1 MNHNY, CDR2 SVGAGI (reference sequence). The CDR3 has 15 amino acids. The CDR3 sequence is CASNPGDVKGSPLHF. The CDR3 DNA sequence: TGTGCCAGCAACCCAGGGGATGTTAAGGGATCACCCCTCCACTTT.

This clonotype was counted at least ten times. The chain recombines TRBV6-2 or TRBV6-3 with TRBJ2-1; D remains ambiguous. The CDR3 extends over 11 amino acids. Germline CDR1 reads MNHEY; CDR2 reads SVGEGT. V lost 0 bases, J lost 8 bases, and 2 bases lay in between. The CDR3 here is CASSYSYEQFF. CDR3 DNA: TGTGCCAGCAGTTACTCCTATGAGCAGTTCTTC.